These 26 T cell receptor beta chains originate from one sample sequenced in a study of shared clonotypes between healthy human individuals. The data were produced by immunoSEQ multiplex PCR, yet TCRdb's version contains in-frame clones alone and is incomplete. The table lists 1,400,000 or so clones, approximately 98.5% of them singletons. Sequences were obtained from naive CD4+ T cells sorted from blood. The subset here: CD45RA+ positively selected. All receptors derive from a man aged 25-45 years in good health.

The chain carries TRBV4-3 and TRBJ2-7, with a possible D match to TRBD2 (5 bases). V lost 0 bases and J lost 1, with 10 bases in between. Germline V CDR1 and CDR2: LGHNA, YSLEER. The length of the CDR3 is 15 residues. In DNA, the CDR3 is TGCGCCAGCAGCCAAGAATTGACGGGGTCCTACGAGCAGTACTTC. It specifies CASSQELTGSYEQYF.

Regarding this clone: Other DNA sequences in the same sample also yield this CDR3. V is TRBV7-6 and J is TRBJ2-7, with D perhaps TRBD2 (6 bases). This CDR3 has 12 residues. V lost 5 bases and J lost 5, with 10 bases in between. Germline loops: CDR1 SGHVS, CDR2 FNYEAQ. In DNA, the CDR3 is TGTGCCAGCAGCCCAACGGGGGACGAGCAGTACTTC. This gives the protein CASSPTGDEQYF.

DNA of the CDR3: TGTGCCAGCAGCTTTAGGGCGGGAGGCGGCGATACGCAGTATTTT. Its protein product is CASSFRAGGGDTQYF. The rearrangement joins TRBV11-2 to TRBJ2-3; 8 bases align to TRBD2. The trim removed 3 bases at V and 6 bases at J, leaving 8 bases unmatched. This CDR3 is built from 15 residues. Germline CDR1 reads SGHAT; CDR2 reads FQNNGV.

V gene TRBV9 combines with J gene TRBJ2-7; 7 bases match TRBD2. Germline CDR1 and CDR2: SGDLS and YYNGEE. The J segment lost 1 base and the V segment lost 1 base, leaving 5 bases of the junction unmatched. There are 15 residues in the CDR3. DNA for the CDR3: TGTGCCAGCAGCGTATCCCCAGCGGGATCCTACGAGCAGTACTTC. This codes for CASSVSPAGSYEQYF.

This clone is a singleton in its sample. The V gene is TRBV28, the J gene TRBJ2-4; D is unresolved. CDR3 length: 11 amino acids. Germline V gene lookup returns CDR1 MDHEN and CDR2 SYDVKM. The V gene lost 7 bases and the J gene lost 3 bases, with 4 bases spanning the gap. CDR3 residues: CASTDKNIQYF. In nucleotides, the CDR3 is TGTGCCAGCACGGACAAAAACATTCAGTACTTC. Based on the CDR3 plus reference TRBV28 and TRBJ2-4, the full variable domain is DVKVTQSSRYLVKRTGEKVFLECVQDMDHENMFWYRQDPGLGLRLIYFSYDVKMKEKGDIPEGYSVSREKKERFSLILESASTNQTSMYLCASTDKNIQYFGAGTRLSVL.

This clone was detected only once. The genes are TRBV5-1 and TRBJ2-7, with TRBD1 matching over 7 bases. Germline-derived CDR1 and CDR2 are SGHRS and YFSETQ. The CDR3 is 14 residues long. V shed 4 bases, J shed 0 bases, and the junction held 4 bases outside the gene matches. DNA for the CDR3: TGCGCCAGCAGCCAAGGACAGGTCTCCTACGAGCAGTACTTC. Translation: CASSQGQVSYEQYF.

The V and J genes are TRBV28 and TRBJ2-5, with 11 bases that match TRBD2. The V segment lost 5 bases and the J segment 1 base; nucleotides outside the gene matches: 6. CDR1 is MDHEN, CDR2 SYDVKM, per germline. The CDR3 runs to 16 residues. CDR3 sequence reads: CASSQRLAGFQETQYF. The CDR3 DNA sequence: TGTGCCAGCAGTCAAAGACTAGCGGGGTTCCAAGAGACCCAGTACTTC.

V gene TRBV5-1 combines with J gene TRBJ2-5; D is unclear. Per the germline V gene, CDR1 is SGHRS and CDR2 is YFSETQ. V was cut by 4 bases and J by 2 bases, with 9 bases left in between. The CDR3 has 13 residues. CDR3 sequence: CASSLTWQETQYF. CDR3 DNA: TGCGCCAGCAGCCTGACTTGGCAAGAGACCCAGTACTTC.

As DNA, the CDR3 is TGTGCCAGCAGCTTGATTGGGACAGTGAACACTGAAGCTTTCTTT. Its protein product is CASSLIGTVNTEAFF. The gene calls are TRBV5-4 and TRBJ1-1; 7 bases are shared with TRBD1. Trimming cost V 1 base and J 0 bases; bases outside gene matches: 3. This CDR3 comprises 15 residues. CDR1 and CDR2 (germline): SGHNT, YYREEE (reference sequence).

This clone occurred once. This CDR3 reads CASSTGQVRGEQFF. CDR3 sequence (DNA): TGTGCCAGCAGCACTGGACAGGTGCGAGGTGAGCAGTTCTTC. J is TRBJ2-1 and V is TRBV11-2, with 7 positions matching TRBD1. Germline V lookup: CDR1 SGHAT, CDR2 FQNNGV. V lost 5 bases to trimming and J lost 9 bases; unmatched junction nucleotides: 10. The CDR3 spans 14 residues.

The J gene is TRBJ1-2, the V gene TRBV18, with D uncertain. CDR1 and CDR2 from the germline V gene are KGHSH and LQKENI. The V end lost 3 bases, the J end lost 6 bases, and 23 bases lay between the germline ends. The length of the CDR3 is 17 residues. CDR3 nucleotide sequence: TGTGCCAGCTCACCGCCAAGTGGGGTTCCCACGGAAGATGGCTACACCTTC. Protein: CASSPPSGVPTEDGYTF.

The rearrangement uses TRBV5-1 and TRBJ2-5; the match to TRBD1 covers 11 bases. This CDR3 region has 16 residues. The germline gives CDR1 SGHRS, CDR2 YFSETQ. V trimming: 0 bases; J trimming: 1 base; junction bases outside the gene matches: 2. Here the CDR3 reads CASSLEGTGGQETQYF. DNA of the CDR3: TGCGCCAGCAGCTTGGAAGGGACAGGGGGCCAAGAGACCCAGTACTTC.

The chain has TRBV7-2 and TRBJ2-1; 8 nucleotides agree with TRBD2. Germline V lookup: CDR1 SGHTA, CDR2 FQGNSA. This CDR3 has 16 residues. The V segment lost 5 bases and the J segment 7 bases; nucleotides outside the gene matches: 13. CDR3 sequence reads: CASSLNPGLVINEQFF. CDR3 DNA: TGTGCCAGCAGCCTCAACCCGGGACTAGTAATTAATGAGCAGTTCTTC.

V gene TRBV18 combines with J gene TRBJ2-2; 10 bases are shared with TRBD1. The J segment lost 1 base and the V segment lost 4 bases, leaving 3 bases of the junction unmatched. Germline-derived CDR1 and CDR2 are KGHSH and LQKENI. The CDR3 runs 16 residues. The CDR3 DNA sequence: TGTGCCAGCTCACTACGGGACAGGGGGAACACCGGGGAGCTGTTTTTT. Translating gives CASSLRDRGNTGELFF. Combining the CDR3 with reference TRBV18 and TRBJ2-2 gives the whole variable domain NAGVMQNPRHLVRRRGQEARLRCSPMKGHSHVYWYRQLPEEGLKFMVYLQKENIIDESGMPKERFSAEFPKEGPSILRIQQVVRGDSAAYFCASSLRDRGNTGELFFGEGSRLTVL.

This sequence joins TRBV6-6 and TRBJ2-7; tentatively, D is TRBD1 (6 bases). Trimming cost V 6 bases and J 0 bases, with 12 bases left between them. This CDR3 region has 14 residues. Germline CDR1 and CDR2: MNHNY and SVGAGI (reference sequence). CDR3 amino acids: CASSRDTASYEQYF. CDR3 DNA sequence: TGTGCCAGCAGCCGGGACACAGCCTCCTACGAGCAGTACTTC.

The genes are TRBV6-6 and TRBJ1-5; D gene ambiguous. CDR1 MNHNY and CDR2 SVGAGI come from the germline V gene (reference sequence). V shed 4 bases and J shed 6 bases, with 7 bases lying between them. The CDR3 extends over 12 amino acids. The DNA for the CDR3 is TGTGCCAGCAGTTCGAGTTTTCAGCCCCAGCATTTT. Translated, it gives CASSSSFQPQHF.

The CDR3 bases are TGTGCCAGCTCACCTCCTGGACAGGGGAGGCATGAGCAGTTCTTC. Translating it yields CASSPPGQGRHEQFF. The chain is built from TRBV18 and TRBJ2-1, with TRBD1 matching over 9 bases. After removal of 3 bases from V and 8 bases from J, the junction contained 8 bases not matched to a gene. The CDR3 spans 15 residues. Germline assignment: CDR1 KGHSH and CDR2 LQKENI. Full variable domain (rest looked up from reference TRBV18 and TRBJ2-1): NAGVMQNPRHLVRRRGQEARLRCSPMKGHSHVYWYRQLPEEGLKFMVYLQKENIIDESGMPKERFSAEFPKEGPSILRIQQVVRGDSAAYFCASSPPGQGRHEQFFGPGTRLTVL.

The V call is TRBV30, the J call TRBJ1-2; TRBD1 might be the D (5 bases). This CDR3 spans 15 amino acids. V lost 0 bases and J 3 bases, leaving 14 bases between the germline ends. Germline CDR1 and CDR2: GTSNPN and SVGIG (reference sequence). The CDR3, as DNA: TGTGCCTGGAGTGTTGGTACGGGGGTCGACTATGGCTACACCTTC. Amino acid sequence: CAWSVGTGVDYGYTF.

The V call is TRBV19, the J call TRBJ1-1, with D possibly TRBD1 on 6 matching bases. CDR1 is LNHDA, CDR2 SQIVND, per germline (reference sequence). The CDR3 consists of 16 residues. V lost 5 bases, J lost 1 base, and 17 bases lay in between. The CDR3 bases are TGTGCCAGTAGTGTCTCAGGGGATGGAGGGAACACTGAAGCTTTCTTT. Amino acids: CASSVSGDGGNTEAFF.

A single count supports this clone. CDR3 in DNA: TGTGCCAGCTCACAAATTCCGCCCGGGGGCCGCAACACCGGGGAGCTGTTTTTT. Protein: CASSQIPPGGRNTGELFF. The chain employs TRBV18 and TRBJ2-2; D possibly matches TRBD1 or TRBD2 (6 bases each). This CDR3 has 18 amino acids. Trimming shortened V by 4 bases and J by 2 bases, and 20 bases separated the two germline ends. The V gene's germline CDR1 is KGHSH and CDR2 LQKENI.

This rearrangement joins TRBV19 to TRBJ1-2; 9 bases map to TRBD1. The CDR3 covers 14 residues. The junction had 8 bases not matched to a gene; V was cut back by 8 bases and J by 4 bases. Germline V gene sequence: CDR1 LNHDA, CDR2 SQIVND (reference sequence). CDR3: CASQQGASVYGYTF. CDR3 nucleotides: TGTGCCAGTCAACAGGGGGCCAGCGTCTATGGCTACACCTTC.

The chain couples TRBV5-1 to TRBJ2-7, with D possibly being TRBD1 (5 bases). V was trimmed by 4 bases and J by 2 bases, leaving 13 bases between them. Per the germline V gene, CDR1 is SGHRS and CDR2 is YFSETQ. The CDR3 totals 14 residues. CDR3 sequence (DNA): TGCGCCAGCAGCCCACGGACAACGACCTACGAGCAGTACTTC. Protein: CASSPRTTTYEQYF.

The rearrangement uses TRBV7-9 and TRBJ2-7; 8 nucleotides line up with TRBD2. Germline lookup yields CDR1 SEHNR and CDR2 FQNEAQ (reference sequence). V was pared by 3 bases and J by 4 bases, with 8 bases of the junction left unmatched. This CDR3 has 15 amino acids. The CDR3 nucleotides are TGTGCCAGCAGCTTGTCGGCGGGAGGCCCTTACGAGCAGTACTTC. It encodes CASSLSAGGPYEQYF.

This chain uses TRBV9 with TRBJ2-1; TRBD2 aligns across 9 bases. The CDR3 totals 17 residues. The ends lost 3 bases at V and 0 bases at J; junction bases unmatched: 7. Germline CDR1 reads SGDLS; CDR2 reads YYNGEE. CDR3 in DNA: TGTGCCAGCAGCGGCGCTCTTAGCGGGAGCTCCTACAATGAGCAGTTCTTC. Translated, it gives CASSGALSGSSYNEQFF. Looking up the rest from reference TRBV9 and TRBJ2-1 gives the full variable domain: DSGVTQTPKHLITATGQRVTLRCSPRSGDLSVYWYQQSLDQGLQFLIQYYNGEERAKGNILERFSAQQFPDLHSELNLSSLELGDSALYFCASSGALSGSSYNEQFFGPGTRLTVL.

The gene calls are TRBV27 and TRBJ2-7; 11 bases align to TRBD2. This CDR3 has 16 amino acids. Per the germline V gene, CDR1 is MNHEY and CDR2 is SMNVEV (reference sequence). Trimming cost V 3 bases and J 3 bases; bases outside gene matches: 7. The CDR3 sequence: CASSFSLTSGVYEQYF. Written as DNA, the CDR3 is TGTGCCAGCAGTTTTTCTTTGACTAGCGGGGTCTACGAGCAGTACTTC.

The V and J genes are TRBV7-9 and TRBJ2-1; no reliable D call. Trimming removed 5 bases from V and 0 bases from J, with 8 bases in between. This CDR3 is 14 amino acids long. The germline V gene has CDR1 SEHNR and CDR2 FQNEAQ (reference sequence). The CDR3 DNA is TGTGCCAGCAGCATTAAAAGCTCCTACAATGAGCAGTTCTTC. It specifies CASSIKSSYNEQFF.